The 16 T cell receptor beta chains in this list originate from one sample, sequenced in a study of blood T cell repertoires in COVID-19. Repertoires were generated with immunoSEQ multiplex PCR, while TCRdb's copy carries only in-frame clones and drops some. The sample contains approximately 310,000 clones, 70% to 90% of which appear only once. The sample comprised peripheral blood. Receptors were obtained from a woman aged 50 to 65 who had recovered from COVID-19.

The chain recombines TRBV3-1 (or the pseudogene TRBV3-2) with TRBJ1-2; possibly TRBD1 for D (5 bases). The CDR3 contains 16 residues. Germline values: CDR1 LGHDT, CDR2 YNNKEL (reference sequence). The V end lost 3 bases, the J end lost 3 bases, and 17 bases lay between the germline ends. CDR3 sequence reads: CASSHSQQAVHYGYTF. DNA of the CDR3: TGTGCCAGCAGCCATTCCCAACAGGCGGTTCACTATGGCTACACCTTC.

The chain has TRBV5-1 and TRBJ1-5; TRBD1 matches 10 bases. Germline loops: CDR1 SGHRS, CDR2 YFSETQ. CDR3 size: 14 residues. The V gene end was trimmed by 4 bases and the J gene end by 6 bases; junction bases not matched to a gene: 4. DNA of the CDR3: TGCGCCAGCAGCCCGACAGGGGGCACTCAGCCCCAGCATTTT. This codes for CASSPTGGTQPQHF.

The chain employs TRBV7-2 and TRBJ1-3, with a tentative D call TRBD1 (6 bases). CDR1 is SGHTA, CDR2 FQGNSA, per germline. V was trimmed by 1 base and J by 10 bases, leaving 23 bases between them. The CDR3 is 17 amino acids. The CDR3 DNA is TGTGCCAGCAGCTTAGATGGGGGCGGTCTCCTTGCTGGGACCATATATTTT. The encoded protein is CASSLDGGGLLAGTIYF.

The gene calls are TRBV4-1 and TRBJ2-1, with TRBD2 matching over 10 bases. CDR3 length equals 16 residues. The J segment lost 2 bases and the V segment lost 1 base, leaving 2 bases of the junction unmatched. Germline V gene sequence: CDR1 MGHRA, CDR2 YSYEKL. In nucleotides, the CDR3 is TGCGCCAGCAGCCAAGGACTAGCGGGCGCCTACAATGAGCAGTTCTTC. Translating gives CASSQGLAGAYNEQFF.

This chain links TRBV28 with TRBJ1-1, with D perhaps TRBD1 (6 bases). V shed 5 bases and J shed 1 base, with 14 bases lying between them. CDR3 length: 15 amino acids. CDR1 is MDHEN and CDR2 is SYDVKM in the germline V gene. In DNA, the CDR3 is TGTGCCAGCAGTCCCATTACACAGGGGAACACTGAAGCTTTCTTT. This gives the protein CASSPITQGNTEAFF.

This clone was counted between two and nine times. The V call is TRBV6-2 or TRBV6-3, the J call TRBJ2-7, with TRBD1 identical over 10 bases. CDR3 length: 16 residues. V trimming: 0 bases; J trimming: 1 base; junction bases outside the gene matches: 3. The germline gives CDR1 MNHEY, CDR2 SVGEGT. The CDR3 spells CASSYSEGQGSYEQYF. The CDR3 DNA reads TGTGCCAGCAGTTACTCGGAGGGACAGGGGTCCTACGAGCAGTACTTC.

The rearrangement links TRBV19 to TRBJ2-5; TRBD2 matches at 9 bases. The CDR3 is 16 residues long. Germline CDR1 reads LNHDA; CDR2 reads SQIVND (reference sequence). V lost 1 base, J lost 0 bases, and 3 bases stayed unmatched. In DNA, the CDR3 is TGTGCCAGTAGTATAGTGGCTAGCGGGAACCAAGAGACCCAGTACTTC. Its translation is CASSIVASGNQETQYF.

This rearrangement joins TRBV2 to TRBJ2-7; 14 bases fit TRBD2. Germline V CDR1 and CDR2: SNHLY, FYNNEI. This CDR3 is built from 15 residues. V dropped 6 bases and J dropped 5; count of bases not matched to a gene: 6. The CDR3 bases are TGTGCCAGCAGCGCGGGACTAGCGGGAGTCGACGAGCAGTACTTC. This sequence encodes CASSAGLAGVDEQYF.

J is TRBJ2-2 and V is TRBV6-5; 10 nucleotides line up with TRBD2. Germline loops: CDR1 MNHEY, CDR2 SVGAGI. J was trimmed by 4 bases and V by 10 bases; bases with no gene match: 9. The CDR3 has 15 residues. CDR3 protein: CAISIAGGFTGELFF. The CDR3 bases are TGTGCCATTAGCATAGCGGGGGGATTCACCGGGGAGCTGTTTTTT.

This rearrangement joins TRBV28 to TRBJ2-1; the match to TRBD2 covers 13 bases. Germline CDR1 is MDHEN and CDR2 is SYDVKM. V lost 6 bases, J lost 10 bases, and 9 bases stayed unmatched. The CDR3 is 15 amino acids. This CDR3 is CASSQTSGRLREQFF. In DNA form, the CDR3 reads TGTGCCAGCAGCCAGACTAGCGGGAGGCTCCGGGAGCAGTTCTTC.

The chain carries TRBV6-1 and TRBJ2-3; D is possibly TRBD2 (6 bases). This CDR3 region has 17 residues. The V end was cut by 2 bases, the J end by 5 bases, with 20 bases between. Germline V lookup: CDR1 MNHNS, CDR2 SASEGT. The CDR3 loop is CASSEMVGTGVLDTQYF. The CDR3 DNA is TGTGCCAGCAGTGAAATGGTAGGGACGGGAGTATTAGATACGCAGTATTTT.

CDR3 in amino acids: CASSPTATYGYTF. As DNA, the CDR3 is TGTGCCAGCTCACCAACAGCCACCTATGGCTACACCTTC. This chain joins TRBV18 and TRBJ1-2; D gene uncertain. Germline CDR1 is KGHSH and CDR2 is LQKENI. Trimming stripped 2 bases from V and 4 bases from J, with 8 bases between. The CDR3 is 13 amino acids.

This clone came up once. The V gene is TRBV4-1, the J gene TRBJ2-1; 11 bases line up with TRBD1. Unmatched junction bases numbered 7, after V lost 3 bases and J lost 6 bases. Germline lookup yields CDR1 MGHRA and CDR2 YSYEKL. This CDR3 has 16 amino acids. CDR3 region: CASSQDPGTGGNEQFF. The DNA for the CDR3 is TGCGCCAGCAGCCAGGATCCCGGGACAGGGGGCAATGAGCAGTTCTTC.

Here the CDR3 DNA reads TGTGCCAGCAGTTACTCGAACTCCCTCAATGAGCAGTTCTTC. It specifies CASSYSNSLNEQFF. The chain joins TRBV6-5 to TRBJ2-1; D is unclear. Trimming removed 0 bases from V and 6 bases from J, with 9 bases in between. The CDR3 is 14 residues long. Germline assignment: CDR1 MNHEY and CDR2 SVGAGI.

This clone showed up just a few times. The chain employs TRBV10-1 and TRBJ2-2, with 7 bases that match TRBD2. The CDR3 extends over 15 amino acids. The germline CDR1 and CDR2 sequences are WNHNN and SYGVQD (reference sequence). The ends lost 6 bases at V and 6 bases at J; junction bases unmatched: 10. The CDR3 sequence is CASSAWPGGAGELFF. CDR3 DNA: TGCGCCAGCAGCGCCTGGCCTGGGGGGGCCGGGGAGCTGTTTTTT.

The chain employs TRBV6-5 and TRBJ2-7; D is uncertain. The germline gives CDR1 MNHEY, CDR2 SVGAGI. V was shortened by 0 bases and J by 6 bases, with 15 bases between the two germline ends. The CDR3 runs to 15 residues. The CDR3 sequence: CASSYSRRSLSEQYF. Here the CDR3 DNA reads TGTGCCAGCAGTTACTCTAGGCGGAGTTTAAGCGAGCAGTACTTC.